This note documents a single TCR beta chain sequence. This may come from a read error, since a much larger clone is one base off. Germline V gene sequence: CDR1 KGHSH, CDR2 LQKENI. The CDR3 has 11 amino acids. Specified time point: newly diagnosed GD, antithyroid drugs for less than 3 months. PBMC-derived RNA was used for the TCR library. The source of the sample is a study of regulatory T cells in long-lasting Graves disease. The TCR beta library used iRepertoire HTBI primers with Arm-PCR amplification of CDR3. In TCRdb, the multiplex PCR reads were re-called with MiXCR into one record per CDR3 protein. The sample lists some 400,000 distinct CDR3 sequences; approximately 15% were seen once. In addition, the sample was reused for a study of T cells in Graves' hyperthyroidism and ophthalmopathy.

The chain recombines TRBV18 with TRBJ2-5; D is undetermined. The sequenced sample was peripheral blood mononuclear cells (PBMCs), obtained at new diagnosis, from a patient treated with antithyroid drugs. The clonotype originates from a woman aged 25 to 39 with Graves disease. CDR3 protein: CPSSNQETQYF. In DNA form, the CDR3 reads TGTCCCAGCTCAAACCAAGAGACCCAGTACTTC.